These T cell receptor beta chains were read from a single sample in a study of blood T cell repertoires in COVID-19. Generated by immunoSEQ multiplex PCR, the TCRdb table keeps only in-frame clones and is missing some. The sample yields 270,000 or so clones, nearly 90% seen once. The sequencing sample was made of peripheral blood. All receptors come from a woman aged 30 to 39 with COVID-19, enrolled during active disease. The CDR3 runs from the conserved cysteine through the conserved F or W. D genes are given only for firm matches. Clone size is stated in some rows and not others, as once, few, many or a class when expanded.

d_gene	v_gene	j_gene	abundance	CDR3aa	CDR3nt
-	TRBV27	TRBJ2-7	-	CASSRQVSTYEQYF	TGTGCCAGCAGTCGACAGGTGTCCACCTACGAGCAGTACTTC
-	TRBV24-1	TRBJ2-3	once	CATSAPGVSVTQYF	TGTGCCACCAGTGCCCCGGGGGTCTCAGTGACGCAGTATTTT
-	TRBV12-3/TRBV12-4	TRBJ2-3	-	CASSLSDTQYF	TGTGCCAGCAGTTTGTCGGATACGCAGTATTTT
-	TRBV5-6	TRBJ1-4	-	CASSSRGSPPRLFF	TGTGCCAGCAGCTCCAGGGGCTCGCCTCCGCGACTGTTTTTT
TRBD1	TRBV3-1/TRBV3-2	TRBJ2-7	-	CASSRWTGSSYEQYF	TGTGCCAGCAGCCGGTGGACAGGGAGCTCCTACGAGCAGTACTTC
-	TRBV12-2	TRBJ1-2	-	CASRPRYSGREDGYTF	TGTGCAAGTCGCCCCCGATACAGTGGCAGGGAAGATGGCTACACCTTC
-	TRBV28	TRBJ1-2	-	CASSLTRRVDGYTF	TGTGCCAGCAGTTTAACTCGCAGGGTTGATGGCTACACCTTC
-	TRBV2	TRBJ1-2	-	CASSEQGYGYTF	TGTGCCAGCAGTGAACAGGGGTACGGCTACACCTTC
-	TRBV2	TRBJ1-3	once	CASSRLSSPSSGNTIYF	TGTGCCAGCAGTCGCTTGAGTAGTCCGAGCTCTGGAAACACCATATATTTT
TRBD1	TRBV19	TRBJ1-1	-	CASSMGNRGQSTEAFF	TGTGCCAGTAGTATGGGGAATAGGGGGCAGAGTACTGAAGCTTTCTTT
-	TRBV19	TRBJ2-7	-	CASSIEGQANYEQYF	TGTGCCAGTAGTATAGAGGGACAAGCTAACTACGAGCAGTACTTC
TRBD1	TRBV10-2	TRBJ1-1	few	CASSRDRGNTEAFF	TGCGCCAGCAGTAGGGACAGGGGGAACACTGAAGCTTTCTTT
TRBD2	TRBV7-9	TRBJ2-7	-	CASSLTSGDYEQYF	TGTGCCAGCAGCTTGACTAGCGGCGATTACGAGCAGTACTTC
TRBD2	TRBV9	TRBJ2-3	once	CASSAGGTSTDTQYF	TGTGCCAGCAGCGCCGGGGGGACCAGCACAGATACGCAGTATTTT
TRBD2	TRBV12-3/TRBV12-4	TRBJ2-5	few	CASRGAGGETQYF	TGTGCCAGCAGGGGAGCGGGGGGTGAGACCCAGTACTTC
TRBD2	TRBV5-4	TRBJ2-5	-	CASSTTSGAYQETQYF	TGTGCCAGCAGCACGACTAGCGGGGCGTACCAAGAGACCCAGTACTTC
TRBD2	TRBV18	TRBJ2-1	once	CASSPNLAGGRNEQFF	TGTGCCAGCTCACCAAATTTAGCGGGGGGCCGCAATGAGCAGTTCTTC
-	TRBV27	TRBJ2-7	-	CASGAGSSYEQYF	TGTGCCTCAGGGGCAGGGAGCTCCTACGAGCAGTACTTC
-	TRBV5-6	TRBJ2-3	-	CASSAWGRTHRDTQYF	TGTGCCAGCAGCGCTTGGGGAAGGACTCACCGGGATACGCAGTATTTT
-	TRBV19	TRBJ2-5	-	CASEDNSGETQYF	TGTGCCAGTGAAGATAACAGCGGAGAGACCCAGTACTTC
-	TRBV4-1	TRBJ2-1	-	CASSPLAVYNEQFF	TGCGCCAGCAGCCCCCTCGCGGTTTACAATGAGCAGTTCTTC
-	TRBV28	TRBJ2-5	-	CASTYAWASYQETQYF	TGTGCCAGCACCTATGCCTGGGCATCGTACCAAGAGACCCAGTACTTC
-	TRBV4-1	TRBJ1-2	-	CASSPRSEIYGYTF	TGCGCCAGCAGCCCCCGGTCTGAAATCTATGGCTACACCTTC
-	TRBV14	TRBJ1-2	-	CASSQALGGNYGYTF	TGTGCCAGCAGCCAAGCGCTGGGGGGTAACTATGGCTACACCTTC
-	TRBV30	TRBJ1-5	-	CAWSVTYVRAGSNQPQHF	TGTGCCTGGAGTGTGACGTACGTAAGGGCGGGTAGCAATCAGCCCCAGCATTTT
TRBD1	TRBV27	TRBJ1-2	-	CASRPRQGLNGYTF	TGTGCCAGCAGACCGAGACAGGGCTTAAATGGCTACACCTTC
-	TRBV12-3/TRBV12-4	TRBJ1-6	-	CASSDTASPLHF	TGTGCCAGCAGCGACACGGCCTCACCCCTCCACTTT
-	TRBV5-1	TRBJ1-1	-	CASSLHSQGSYMNTEAFF	TGCGCCAGCAGCCTCCACTCGCAGGGGTCTTACATGAACACTGAAGCTTTCTTT